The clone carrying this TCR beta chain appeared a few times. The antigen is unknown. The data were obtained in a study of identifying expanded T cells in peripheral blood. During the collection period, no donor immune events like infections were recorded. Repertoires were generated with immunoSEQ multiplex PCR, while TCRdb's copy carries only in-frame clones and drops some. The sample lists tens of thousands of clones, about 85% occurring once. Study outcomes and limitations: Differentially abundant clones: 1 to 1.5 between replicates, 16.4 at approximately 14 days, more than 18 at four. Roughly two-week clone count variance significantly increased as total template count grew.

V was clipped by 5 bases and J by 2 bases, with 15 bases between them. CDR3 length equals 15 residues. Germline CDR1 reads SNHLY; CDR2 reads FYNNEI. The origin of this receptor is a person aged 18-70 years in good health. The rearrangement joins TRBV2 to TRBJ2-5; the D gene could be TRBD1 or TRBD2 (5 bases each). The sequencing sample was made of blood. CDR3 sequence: CASSYTGAAQETQYF. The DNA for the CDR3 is TGTGCCAGCAGTTACACCGGGGCGGCACAAGAGACCCAGTACTTC.